The rows below give T cell receptor beta chains drawn from one sample of a study of T cell repertoires in cytomegalovirus infection. These receptors are not linked to any known antigen. Via MiXCR, TCRdb re-called the reads, giving one row per CDR3 protein. The sample consists of 450,000 to 650,000 distinct CDR3 sequences, roughly 42% of them appearing once. The sample was cultured PBMCs, taken from culture after CMV antigen stimulation. These receptors all come from a human donor in good health (CMV status not recorded). Some clones in this sample may be carry-over from other donors' samples. The CDR3 runs from the conserved cysteine through the conserved F or W. D genes are given only for firm matches. Expanded clones get a size class; other rows say once, few or many, or leave the size out.

D: NA; length: 13; J: TRBJ2-7; size: NA; V: TRBV6-5; CDR3: CASTPPGFYEQYF; DNA: TGTGCCAGCACGCCCCCGGGGTTCTACGAGCAGTACTTC
D: NA; length: 14; J: TRBJ1-1; size: NA; V: TRBV7-2; CDR3: CASSPGPWDTEAFF; DNA: TGTGCCAGCAGCCCGGGTCCGTGGGACACTGAAGCTTTCTTT
D: NA; length: 12; J: TRBJ2-7; size: NA; V: TRBV7-2; CDR3: CASSFQGGEQYF; DNA: TGTGCCAGCAGCTTCCAGGGGGGCGAGCAGTACTTC
D: NA; length: 16; J: TRBJ2-7; size: NA; V: TRBV19; CDR3: CASSSRPTAISYEQYF; DNA: TGTGCCAGTTCCAGTCGGCCTACAGCTATCTCCTACGAGCAGTACTTC
D: NA; length: 14; J: TRBJ1-5; size: once; V: TRBV10-3; CDR3: CAISGALVNQPQHF; DNA: TGTGCCATCAGTGGGGCCTTGGTCAATCAGCCCCAGCATTTT
D: NA; length: 14; J: TRBJ2-5; size: few; V: TRBV6-2/TRBV6-3; CDR3: CASSKDNGKETQYF; DNA: TGTGCCAGCAGTAAGGATAACGGAAAAGAGACCCAGTACTTC
D: NA; length: 15; J: TRBJ1-1; size: few; V: TRBV7-2; CDR3: CASRAGLAVGTEAFF; DNA: TGTGCCAGCAGGGCCGGCTTGGCCGTCGGCACTGAAGCTTTCTTT
D: NA; length: 13; J: TRBJ2-2; size: NA; V: TRBV12-3/TRBV12-4; CDR3: CASRSRVVGELFF; DNA: TGTGCCAGCAGAAGCAGGGTTGTCGGGGAGCTGTTTTTT
D: NA; length: 14; J: TRBJ1-1; size: NA; V: TRBV12-3/TRBV12-4; CDR3: CASTQDTSGTEAFF; DNA: TGTGCCAGCACTCAGGACACGTCGGGCACTGAAGCTTTCTTT
D: NA; length: 16; J: TRBJ2-7; size: few; V: TRBV4-1; CDR3: CASSQVISPTSYEQYF; DNA: TGCGCCAGCAGCCAGGTAATCAGCCCCACTTCCTACGAGCAGTACTTC
D: NA; length: 15; J: TRBJ2-7; size: NA; V: TRBV10-3; CDR3: CAISESAGGNNEQYF; DNA: TGTGCCATCAGTGAGTCGGCAGGGGGGAATAACGAGCAGTACTTC
D: TRBD2; length: 12; J: TRBJ2-1; size: NA; V: TRBV7-2; CDR3: CASSPTAGGGFF; DNA: TGTGCCAGCAGCCCAACAGCGGGAGGGGGGTTCTTC
D: TRBD2; length: 15; J: TRBJ2-7; size: NA; V: TRBV20-1; CDR3: CSAREPGGSLYEQYF; DNA: TGCAGTGCTAGAGAACCGGGAGGCAGTCTCTACGAGCAGTACTTC
D: TRBD1; length: 12; J: TRBJ1-2; size: few; V: TRBV12-3/TRBV12-4; CDR3: CASARQGYGYTF; DNA: TGTGCCAGCGCCCGACAGGGCTATGGCTACACCTTC
D: NA; length: 13; J: TRBJ1-1; size: NA; V: TRBV29-1; CDR3: CSSSTLTNTEAFF; DNA: TGCAGTTCCAGCACCCTCACGAACACTGAAGCTTTCTTT
D: NA; length: 12; J: TRBJ1-2; size: NA; V: TRBV12-3/TRBV12-4; CDR3: CASTQGDYGYTF; DNA: TGTGCCAGCACTCAGGGTGACTATGGCTACACCTTC
D: NA; length: 12; J: TRBJ2-3; size: NA; V: TRBV11-3; CDR3: CASSLQPDTQYF; DNA: TGTGCCAGCAGCTTACAGCCGGATACGCAGTATTTT
D: NA; length: 15; J: TRBJ2-3; size: NA; V: TRBV20-1; CDR3: CSASPRDRYPDTQYF; DNA: TGCAGTGCTTCTCCCCGGGACCGGTATCCGGATACGCAGTATTTT